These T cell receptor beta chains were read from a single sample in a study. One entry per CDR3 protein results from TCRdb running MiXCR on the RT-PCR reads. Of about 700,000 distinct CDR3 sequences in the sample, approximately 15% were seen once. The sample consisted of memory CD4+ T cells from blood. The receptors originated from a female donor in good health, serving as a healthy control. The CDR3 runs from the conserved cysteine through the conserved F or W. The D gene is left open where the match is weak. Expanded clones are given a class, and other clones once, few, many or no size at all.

CDR3 protein: CASSLGQYQETQYF; CDR3 DNA: TGCGCCAGCAGCTTGGGACAGTACCAAGAGACCCAGTACTTC; D gene: TRBD1; V gene: TRBV7-6; J gene: TRBJ2-5; clone size: many
CDR3 protein: CASSLAIGGDTEAFF; CDR3 DNA: TGTGCCAGCAGCTTAGCTATAGGTGGGGACACTGAAGCTTTCTTT; D gene: -; V gene: TRBV11-2; J gene: TRBJ1-1; clone size: -
CDR3 protein: CASSHWGGEYYGYTF; CDR3 DNA: TGCGCCAGCAGCCACTGGGGGGGAGAATACTATGGCTACACCTTC; D gene: -; V gene: TRBV4-1; J gene: TRBJ1-2; clone size: few
CDR3 protein: CAISLAGVGYEQYF; CDR3 DNA: TGTGCCATCAGTCTCGCGGGAGTCGGGTACGAGCAGTACTTC; D gene: TRBD2; V gene: TRBV10-3; J gene: TRBJ2-7; clone size: many
CDR3 protein: CSAPGLDQYNEQFF; CDR3 DNA: TGCAGTGCCCCGGGACTAGACCAATACAATGAGCAGTTCTTC; D gene: TRBD2; V gene: TRBV20-1; J gene: TRBJ2-1; clone size: many
CDR3 protein: CSVRRGSMNTEAFF; CDR3 DNA: TGCAGCGTCCGAAGGGGCTCCATGAACACTGAAGCTTTCTTT; D gene: -; V gene: TRBV29-1; J gene: TRBJ1-1; clone size: few
CDR3 protein: CSAISPGQRNTEAFF; CDR3 DNA: TGCAGTGCTATATCCCCGGGACAGCGGAACACTGAAGCTTTCTTT; D gene: TRBD1; V gene: TRBV20-1; J gene: TRBJ1-1; clone size: -
CDR3 protein: CSARGPSSENTEAFF; CDR3 DNA: TGCAGTGCTAGAGGGCCGTCGTCAGAGAACACTGAAGCTTTCTTT; D gene: -; V gene: TRBV20-1; J gene: TRBJ1-1; clone size: -
CDR3 protein: CASSPSGGTYNEQFF; CDR3 DNA: TGTGCCAGCAGTCCTTCAGGCGGAACCTACAATGAGCAGTTCTTC; D gene: -; V gene: TRBV12-3/TRBV12-4; J gene: TRBJ2-1; clone size: many
CDR3 protein: CSANRGDGTDTQYF; CDR3 DNA: TGCAGCGCAAACAGGGGGGACGGCACAGATACGCAGTATTTT; D gene: TRBD1; V gene: TRBV29-1; J gene: TRBJ2-3; clone size: many
CDR3 protein: CASSVERVTDTQYF; CDR3 DNA: TGCGCCAGCAGCGTCGAGAGGGTCACAGATACGCAGTATTTT; D gene: -; V gene: TRBV5-1; J gene: TRBJ2-3; clone size: -
CDR3 protein: CASSYDRGTEAFF; CDR3 DNA: TGTGCCAGCAGTTACGACAGGGGAACTGAAGCTTTCTTT; D gene: TRBD1; V gene: TRBV6-2/TRBV6-3; J gene: TRBJ1-1; clone size: many
CDR3 protein: CATSRDPGSYEQYF; CDR3 DNA: TGTGCCACCAGCAGAGATCCAGGCTCCTACGAGCAGTACTTC; D gene: -; V gene: TRBV15; J gene: TRBJ2-7; clone size: -
CDR3 protein: CASSPQNQGTDTQYF; CDR3 DNA: TGTGCCAGCTCACCCCAAAACCAGGGCACAGATACGCAGTATTTT; D gene: -; V gene: TRBV18; J gene: TRBJ2-3; clone size: -
CDR3 protein: CASSLGLGPPANEKLFF; CDR3 DNA: TGCGCCAGCAGCTTGGGCCTAGGGCCTCCGGCTAATGAAAAACTGTTTTTT; D gene: -; V gene: TRBV5-1; J gene: TRBJ1-4; clone size: -
CDR3 protein: CASTRANQETQYF; CDR3 DNA: TGTGCCAGCACCAGGGCTAACCAAGAGACCCAGTACTTC; D gene: -; V gene: TRBV12-3/TRBV12-4; J gene: TRBJ2-5; clone size: -
CDR3 protein: CASTQVLAGVDEQYF; CDR3 DNA: TGTGCCAGCACCCAAGTGTTAGCGGGAGTAGACGAGCAGTACTTC; D gene: TRBD2; V gene: TRBV6-2/TRBV6-3; J gene: TRBJ2-7; clone size: -
CDR3 protein: CSVRPSDTQYF; CDR3 DNA: TGCAGTGTCCGCCCCTCAGATACGCAGTATTTT; D gene: -; V gene: TRBV20-1; J gene: TRBJ2-3; clone size: few
CDR3 protein: CASSSSSGSGHEQFF; CDR3 DNA: TGCGCCAGCAGCTCCTCTAGCGGGAGCGGCCATGAGCAGTTCTTC; D gene: TRBD2; V gene: TRBV5-1; J gene: TRBJ2-1; clone size: -
CDR3 protein: CASSYGPPGTGNTIYF; CDR3 DNA: TGTGCCAGCAGTTACGGCCCCCCAGGGACTGGAAACACCATATATTTT; D gene: -; V gene: TRBV6-5; J gene: TRBJ1-3; clone size: -
CDR3 protein: CASSMWDRNYGYTF; CDR3 DNA: TGTGCCAGCAGCATGTGGGACAGAAACTATGGCTACACCTTC; D gene: TRBD1; V gene: TRBV7-9; J gene: TRBJ1-2; clone size: few
CDR3 protein: CASSGSQGSKNIQYF; CDR3 DNA: TGTGCCAGCAGCGGGTCTCAGGGTTCCAAAAACATTCAGTACTTC; D gene: -; V gene: TRBV9; J gene: TRBJ2-4; clone size: -
CDR3 protein: CASSLPGQRYGYTF; CDR3 DNA: TGTGCCAGCAGCCTGCCGGGACAGAGGTATGGCTACACCTTC; D gene: TRBD1; V gene: TRBV5-6; J gene: TRBJ1-2; clone size: few
CDR3 protein: CASSLMEVTAYNEQFF; CDR3 DNA: TGTGCCAGCAGCCTTATGGAGGTCACCGCCTACAATGAGCAGTTCTTC; D gene: -; V gene: TRBV6-5; J gene: TRBJ2-1; clone size: few
CDR3 protein: CASSRGGTTSNEQFF; CDR3 DNA: TGTGCCAGCTCCAGAGGAGGGACCACGTCCAATGAGCAGTTCTTC; D gene: -; V gene: TRBV18; J gene: TRBJ2-1; clone size: -
CDR3 protein: CASSKGNRVANEKLFF; CDR3 DNA: TGTGCCAGCAGCAAAGGGAACAGGGTGGCGAATGAAAAACTGTTTTTT; D gene: -; V gene: TRBV6-6; J gene: TRBJ1-4; clone size: -
CDR3 protein: CASSFGTGLYEQYF; CDR3 DNA: TGCGCCAGCAGCTTCGGGACAGGACTCTACGAGCAGTACTTC; D gene: TRBD1; V gene: TRBV5-1; J gene: TRBJ2-7; clone size: -
CDR3 protein: CASSRTSVPSGELFF; CDR3 DNA: TGTGCCAGCAGCCGGACTAGCGTTCCCTCCGGGGAGCTGTTTTTT; D gene: TRBD2; V gene: TRBV5-6; J gene: TRBJ2-2; clone size: -
CDR3 protein: CSATPPASHTQYF; CDR3 DNA: TGCAGTGCTACTCCCCCGGCGAGCCATACGCAGTATTTT; D gene: -; V gene: TRBV20-1; J gene: TRBJ2-3; clone size: many
CDR3 protein: CASRPTGTENIQYF; CDR3 DNA: TGTGCCAGCAGGCCCACCGGGACAGAAAACATTCAGTACTTC; D gene: TRBD1; V gene: TRBV12-3/TRBV12-4; J gene: TRBJ2-4; clone size: -
CDR3 protein: CASSHTGGGQPQHF; CDR3 DNA: TGTGCCAGCAGTCATACAGGGGGAGGTCAGCCCCAGCATTTT; D gene: TRBD1; V gene: TRBV12-3/TRBV12-4; J gene: TRBJ1-5; clone size: many
CDR3 protein: CASSSDEGGELFF; CDR3 DNA: TGTGCCAGCAGTTCGGACGAGGGCGGGGAGCTGTTTTTT; D gene: -; V gene: TRBV12-3/TRBV12-4; J gene: TRBJ2-2; clone size: -
CDR3 protein: CASSLALGTGNEQFF; CDR3 DNA: TGTGCCAGCAGCTTAGCGCTAGGTACGGGTAATGAGCAGTTCTTC; D gene: -; V gene: TRBV7-9; J gene: TRBJ2-1; clone size: -
CDR3 protein: CASSSGQYTGELFF; CDR3 DNA: TGCGCCAGCAGCAGCGGACAGTACACCGGGGAGCTGTTTTTT; D gene: -; V gene: TRBV5-1; J gene: TRBJ2-2; clone size: -
CDR3 protein: CASMGLLGKNIQYF; CDR3 DNA: TGTGCCAGTATGGGTCTACTAGGCAAAAACATTCAGTACTTC; D gene: -; V gene: TRBV19; J gene: TRBJ2-4; clone size: -
CDR3 protein: CASSPTSGGANEQFF; CDR3 DNA: TGTGCCAGCTCACCAACTAGCGGGGGGGCCAATGAGCAGTTCTTC; D gene: TRBD2; V gene: TRBV18; J gene: TRBJ2-1; clone size: many
CDR3 protein: CASSLWASNSPLHF; CDR3 DNA: TGCGCCAGCAGCCTGTGGGCCTCTAATTCACCCCTCCACTTT; D gene: -; V gene: TRBV4-3; J gene: TRBJ1-6; clone size: few
CDR3 protein: CASSPGESYNSPLHF; CDR3 DNA: TGTGCCAGCAGTCCTGGAGAATCCTATAATTCACCCCTCCACTTT; D gene: -; V gene: TRBV12-3/TRBV12-4; J gene: TRBJ1-6; clone size: many
CDR3 protein: CAWSGGWDQPQHF; CDR3 DNA: TGTGCCTGGAGTGGTGGTTGGGATCAGCCCCAGCATTTT; D gene: -; V gene: TRBV30; J gene: TRBJ1-5; clone size: -
CDR3 protein: CASSQEAPDRHTGELFF; CDR3 DNA: TGCGCCAGCAGCCAAGAGGCACCGGACCGACACACCGGGGAGCTGTTTTTT; D gene: -; V gene: TRBV4-1; J gene: TRBJ2-2; clone size: few
CDR3 protein: CASSLAHGGYNEQFF; CDR3 DNA: TGTGCCAGCAGCTTAGCGCACGGAGGGTACAATGAGCAGTTCTTC; D gene: -; V gene: TRBV7-9; J gene: TRBJ2-1; clone size: few
CDR3 protein: CASSASYTGELFF; CDR3 DNA: TGCGCCAGCAGCGCTAGCTATACCGGGGAGCTGTTTTTT; D gene: -; V gene: TRBV5-1; J gene: TRBJ2-2; clone size: -
CDR3 protein: CASSQDLRSGFADTQYF; CDR3 DNA: TGTGCCAGCAGCCAAGATCTGAGGAGTGGTTTCGCAGATACGCAGTATTTT; D gene: -; V gene: TRBV4-2; J gene: TRBJ2-3; clone size: -
CDR3 protein: CASIRLNPGMTFETFF; CDR3 DNA: TGTGCCAGCATCCGACTGAACCCGGGGATGACTTTTGAGACTTTCTTT; D gene: -; V gene: TRBV7-8; J gene: TRBJ1-1; clone size: few
CDR3 protein: CSARKSGTGEWEPLHF; CDR3 DNA: TGCAGTGCTAGGAAATCGGGGACAGGGGAATGGGAACCCCTCCACTTT; D gene: TRBD1; V gene: TRBV20-1; J gene: TRBJ1-6; clone size: -
CDR3 protein: CASSQNRANGELFF; CDR3 DNA: TGCGCCAGCAGCCAAAACAGGGCAAACGGGGAGCTGTTTTTT; D gene: -; V gene: TRBV4-3; J gene: TRBJ2-2; clone size: -
CDR3 protein: CASSYRRGDTEAFF; CDR3 DNA: TGCGCCAGCAGCTACCGGAGGGGGGACACTGAAGCTTTCTTT; D gene: -; V gene: TRBV4-1; J gene: TRBJ1-1; clone size: many
CDR3 protein: CASSLGGGNTEAFF; CDR3 DNA: TGTGCCAGCAGCTTGGGGGGAGGTAACACTGAAGCTTTCTTT; D gene: -; V gene: TRBV5-1; J gene: TRBJ1-1; clone size: many
CDR3 protein: CASSEGQAGYGYTF; CDR3 DNA: TGCGCCAGCAGCGAGGGACAGGCCGGATATGGCTACACCTTC; D gene: TRBD1; V gene: TRBV5-1; J gene: TRBJ1-2; clone size: -
CDR3 protein: CSAKGGQGSSYNSPLHF; CDR3 DNA: TGCAGTGCTAAGGGGGGACAGGGGAGCTCCTATAATTCACCCCTCCACTTT; D gene: TRBD1; V gene: TRBV20-1; J gene: TRBJ1-6; clone size: many
CDR3 protein: CASSQVYGQDYEQYF; CDR3 DNA: TGCGCCAGCAGCCAAGTGTATGGACAGGATTACGAGCAGTACTTC; D gene: TRBD1; V gene: TRBV4-1; J gene: TRBJ2-7; clone size: many
CDR3 protein: CSARLHRLAGVLNGQFF; CDR3 DNA: TGCAGTGCTAGACTACACCGGCTAGCGGGGGTTCTTAACGGGCAGTTCTTC; D gene: TRBD2; V gene: TRBV20-1; J gene: TRBJ2-1; clone size: many
CDR3 protein: CASRARGQNTEAFF; CDR3 DNA: TGTGCCAGCAGAGCTAGGGGACAGAACACTGAAGCTTTCTTT; D gene: -; V gene: TRBV6-1; J gene: TRBJ1-1; clone size: -
CDR3 protein: CASSLAGRAGGGYEQYF; CDR3 DNA: TGTGCCAGCAGCTTAGCTGGCCGGGCGGGAGGGGGCTACGAGCAGTACTTC; D gene: TRBD2; V gene: TRBV11-2; J gene: TRBJ2-7; clone size: many
CDR3 protein: CASSLGPLRTDTQYF; CDR3 DNA: TGTGCCAGCAGTTTAGGCCCCTTGCGGACAGATACGCAGTATTTT; D gene: -; V gene: TRBV12-3/TRBV12-4; J gene: TRBJ2-3; clone size: -
CDR3 protein: CASSIGQGFEAFF; CDR3 DNA: TGTGCCAGCTCAATAGGACAGGGGTTTGAAGCTTTCTTT; D gene: TRBD1; V gene: TRBV18; J gene: TRBJ1-1; clone size: -
CDR3 protein: CASSQDRASGGYTF; CDR3 DNA: TGTGCCAGCAGCCAAGATCGGGCGTCCGGCGGCTACACCTTC; D gene: -; V gene: TRBV4-2; J gene: TRBJ1-2; clone size: few
CDR3 protein: CASSPSRGNEKLFF; CDR3 DNA: TGTGCCAGCAGCCCGTCGCGGGGGAATGAAAAACTGTTTTTT; D gene: -; V gene: TRBV12-3/TRBV12-4; J gene: TRBJ1-4; clone size: -
CDR3 protein: CASSLLGQGKVNTIYF; CDR3 DNA: TGTGCCAGCAGTTTACTGGGGCAGGGGAAGGTAAACACCATATATTTT; D gene: -; V gene: TRBV12-3/TRBV12-4; J gene: TRBJ1-3; clone size: -